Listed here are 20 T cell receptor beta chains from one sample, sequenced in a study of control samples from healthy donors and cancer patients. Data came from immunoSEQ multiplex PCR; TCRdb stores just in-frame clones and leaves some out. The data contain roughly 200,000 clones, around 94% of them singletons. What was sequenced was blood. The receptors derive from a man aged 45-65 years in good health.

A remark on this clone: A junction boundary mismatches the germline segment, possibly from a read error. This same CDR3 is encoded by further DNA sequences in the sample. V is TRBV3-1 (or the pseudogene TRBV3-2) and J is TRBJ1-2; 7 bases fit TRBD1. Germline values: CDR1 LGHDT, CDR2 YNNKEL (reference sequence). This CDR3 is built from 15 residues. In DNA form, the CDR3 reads TGTGCCAGCAGTCAAGTCGAGACAGGGATATACGACTACACCTTC. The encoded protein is CASSQVETGIYDYTF.

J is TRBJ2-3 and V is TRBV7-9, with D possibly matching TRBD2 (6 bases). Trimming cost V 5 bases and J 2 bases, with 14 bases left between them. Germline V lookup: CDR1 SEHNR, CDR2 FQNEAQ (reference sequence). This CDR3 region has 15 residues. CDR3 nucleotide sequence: TGTGCCAGCAGCGTACTGGGACTTCCCACAGATACGCAGTATTTT. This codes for CASSVLGLPTDTQYF.

CDR3 DNA sequence: TGCGCCAGCAGCTTGGGACTGTCTAACTATGGCTACACCTTC. Protein product: CASSLGLSNYGYTF. The J gene is TRBJ1-2, the V gene TRBV5-1; D is ambiguous. Per the germline V gene, CDR1 is SGHRS and CDR2 is YFSETQ. The CDR3 is 14 amino acids. The V end lost 0 bases, the J end lost 0 bases, and 6 bases lay between the germline ends.

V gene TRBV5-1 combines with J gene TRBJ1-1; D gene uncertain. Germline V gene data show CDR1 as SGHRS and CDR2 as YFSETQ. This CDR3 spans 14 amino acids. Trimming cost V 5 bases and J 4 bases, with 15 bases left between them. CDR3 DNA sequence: TGCGCCAGCAGAAACGAGGGAGAGATCACTGAAGCTTTCTTT. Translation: CASRNEGEITEAFF.

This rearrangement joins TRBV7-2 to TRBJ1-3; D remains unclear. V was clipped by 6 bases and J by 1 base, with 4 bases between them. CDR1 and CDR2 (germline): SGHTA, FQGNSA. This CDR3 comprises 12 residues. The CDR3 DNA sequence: TGTGCCAGCAGTCTGTCTGGAAACACCATATATTTT. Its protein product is CASSLSGNTIYF.

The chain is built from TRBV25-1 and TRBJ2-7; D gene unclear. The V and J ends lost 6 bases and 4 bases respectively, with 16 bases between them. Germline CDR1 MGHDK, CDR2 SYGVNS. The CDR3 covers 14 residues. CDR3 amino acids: CASSPPWGGYEQYF. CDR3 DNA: TGTGCCAGCAGCCCCCCGTGGGGTGGGTACGAGCAGTACTTC.

DNA for the CDR3: TGTGCCAGCAGTTTGGGGGACAGGGGTGCGGTAGCCGGGGAGCTGTTTTTT. Its protein product is CASSLGDRGAVAGELFF. This sequence joins TRBV28 and TRBJ2-2, with 10 positions matching TRBD1. CDR1 is MDHEN, CDR2 SYDVKM, per germline. V trimming: 3 bases; J trimming: 6 bases; junction bases outside the gene matches: 10. This CDR3 has 17 residues.

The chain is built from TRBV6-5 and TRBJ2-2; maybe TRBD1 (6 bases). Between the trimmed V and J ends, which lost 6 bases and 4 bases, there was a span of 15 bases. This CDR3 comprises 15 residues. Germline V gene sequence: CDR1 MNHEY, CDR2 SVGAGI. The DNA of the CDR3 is TGTGCCAGCAGCCTCACAGGGCCCCTCACCGGGGAGCTGTTTTTT. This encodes CASSLTGPLTGELFF.

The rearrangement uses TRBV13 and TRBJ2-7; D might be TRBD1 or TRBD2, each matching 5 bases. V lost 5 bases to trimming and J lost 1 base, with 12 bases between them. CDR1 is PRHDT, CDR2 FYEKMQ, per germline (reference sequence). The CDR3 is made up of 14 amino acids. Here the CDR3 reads CASSLWGTSYEQYF. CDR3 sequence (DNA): TGTGCCAGCAGCCTTTGGGGGACGTCCTACGAGCAGTACTTC.

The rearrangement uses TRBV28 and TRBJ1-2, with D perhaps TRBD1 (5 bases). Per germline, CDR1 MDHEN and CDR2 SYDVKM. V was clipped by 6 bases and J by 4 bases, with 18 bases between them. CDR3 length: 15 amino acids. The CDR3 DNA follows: TGTGCCAGCAGGATGTCTGGGGACGGCCTCTATGGCTACACCTTC. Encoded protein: CASRMSGDGLYGYTF.

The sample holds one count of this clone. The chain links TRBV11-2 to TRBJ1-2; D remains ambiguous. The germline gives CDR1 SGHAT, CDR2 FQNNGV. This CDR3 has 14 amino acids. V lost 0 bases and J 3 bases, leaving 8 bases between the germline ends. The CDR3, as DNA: TGTGCCAGCAGCTTAGATCTGCAGGACTATGGCTACACCTTC. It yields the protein CASSLDLQDYGYTF.

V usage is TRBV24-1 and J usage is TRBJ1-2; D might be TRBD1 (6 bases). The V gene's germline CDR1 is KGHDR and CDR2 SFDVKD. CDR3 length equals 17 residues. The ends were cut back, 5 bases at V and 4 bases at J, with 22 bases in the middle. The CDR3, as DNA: TGTGCCACCAGTGCCGAGGGGGAGACAGGAGACTTCTATGGCTACACCTTC. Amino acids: CATSAEGETGDFYGYTF.

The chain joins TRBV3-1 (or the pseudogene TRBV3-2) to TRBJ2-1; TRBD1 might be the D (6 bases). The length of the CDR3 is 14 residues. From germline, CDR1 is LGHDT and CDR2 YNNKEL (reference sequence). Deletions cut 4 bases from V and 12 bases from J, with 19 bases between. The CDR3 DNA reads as TGTGCCAGCAGCCGGAGAGACAGGTCACCGGCGCAGTTCTTC. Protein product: CASSRRDRSPAQFF.

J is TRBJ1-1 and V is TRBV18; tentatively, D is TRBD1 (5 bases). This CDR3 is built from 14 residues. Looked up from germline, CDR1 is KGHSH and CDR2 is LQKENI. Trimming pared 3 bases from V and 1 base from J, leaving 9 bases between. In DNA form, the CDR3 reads TGTGCCAGCTCACCGCAGGGTTGGAACACTGAAGCTTTCTTT. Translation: CASSPQGWNTEAFF.

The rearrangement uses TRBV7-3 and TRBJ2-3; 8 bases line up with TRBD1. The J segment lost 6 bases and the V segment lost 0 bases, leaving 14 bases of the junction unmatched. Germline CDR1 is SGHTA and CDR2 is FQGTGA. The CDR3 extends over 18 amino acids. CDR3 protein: CASSLTNGPGGARDTQYF. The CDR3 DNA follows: TGTGCCAGCAGCTTAACGAACGGGCCAGGGGGCGCAAGGGATACGCAGTATTTT. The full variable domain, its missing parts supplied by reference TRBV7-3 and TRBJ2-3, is GAGVSQTPSNKVTEKGKYVELRCDPISGHTALYWYRQSLGQGPEFLIYFQGTGAADDSGLPNDRFFAVRPEGSVSTLKIQRTERGDSAVYLCASSLTNGPGGARDTQYFGPGTRLTVL.

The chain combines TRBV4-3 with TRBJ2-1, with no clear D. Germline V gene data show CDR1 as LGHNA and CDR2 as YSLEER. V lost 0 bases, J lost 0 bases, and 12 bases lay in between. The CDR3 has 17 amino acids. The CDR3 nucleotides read TGCGCCAGCAGCCAAGATTGGACCTCCAGCTCCTACAATGAGCAGTTCTTC. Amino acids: CASSQDWTSSSYNEQFF.

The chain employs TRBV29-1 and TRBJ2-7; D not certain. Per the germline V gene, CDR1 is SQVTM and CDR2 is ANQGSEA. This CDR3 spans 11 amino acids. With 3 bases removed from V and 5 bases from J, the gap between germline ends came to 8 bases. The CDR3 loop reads CSVEGRNEQYV. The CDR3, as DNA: TGCAGCGTTGAGGGTCGGAACGAGCAGTACGTC.

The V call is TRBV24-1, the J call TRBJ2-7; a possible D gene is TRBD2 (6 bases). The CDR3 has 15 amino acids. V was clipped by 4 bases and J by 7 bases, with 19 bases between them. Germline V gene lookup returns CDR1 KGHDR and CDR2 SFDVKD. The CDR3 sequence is CATSDPGRGTGEQYF. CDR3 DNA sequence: TGTGCCACCAGTGACCCGGGACGGGGGACGGGTGAGCAGTACTTC.

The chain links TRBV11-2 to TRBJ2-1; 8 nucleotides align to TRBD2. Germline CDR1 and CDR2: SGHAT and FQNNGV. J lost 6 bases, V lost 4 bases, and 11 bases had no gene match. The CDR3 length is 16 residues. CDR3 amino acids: CASSSGGPFPLNEQFF. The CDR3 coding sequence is TGTGCCAGCAGCTCGGGGGGGCCGTTCCCTCTCAATGAGCAGTTCTTC.

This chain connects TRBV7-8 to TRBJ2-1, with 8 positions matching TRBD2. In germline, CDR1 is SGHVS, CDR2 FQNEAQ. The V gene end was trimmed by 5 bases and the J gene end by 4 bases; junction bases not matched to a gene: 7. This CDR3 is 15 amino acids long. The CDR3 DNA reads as TGTGCCAGCAGCCTGGTAGCGGGGATTTACAATGAGCAGTTCTTC. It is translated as CASSLVAGIYNEQFF. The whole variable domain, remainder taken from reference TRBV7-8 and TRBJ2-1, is GAGVSQSPRYKVAKRGQDVALRCDPISGHVSLFWYQQALGQGPEFLTYFQNEAQLDKSGLPSDRFFAERPEGSVSTLKIQRTQQEDSAVYLCASSLVAGIYNEQFFGPGTRLTVL.